Following are 30 T cell receptor beta chains from one sample sequenced in a study of blood T cells in healthy people across ages (dated by TCRdb to 2013 to 2016). Receptor amplification or capture employed 5' RACE. Instrument on record: Illumina HiSeq 2500. A second PCR of roughly 6 to 11 cycles was run with a J-beta primer mix and a sample-barcoded 5' primer. TCRdb reanalyzed the raw reads on its own, using fastp at Q25 for trimming and MiXCR for clone calling, and kept in-frame beta chains. When rows share a CDR3 protein, they turn into one entry using the most common DNA and genes. This sample comprises approximately 800,000 distinct CDR3 sequences, 35% to 40% of them detected only once. About an eighth of the sample goes to the ten largest clones. Sequencing was performed on blood. Receptors were obtained from a man younger than 35 in good health.

This clonotype was picked up many times. V gene TRBV5-5 combines with J gene TRBJ2-1, with 7 bases matching TRBD1. The J call may be incorrect, as the DNA end agrees better with TRBJ2-7. Per the germline V gene, CDR1 is SGHKS and CDR2 is YYEKEE (reference sequence). CDR3 length equals 18 residues. CDR3 loop: CASSLPLARGSSYNEQYF. The CDR3 DNA reads as TGTGCCAGCAGCTTGCCGTTGGCCAGGGGGAGCTCCTACAATGAGCAGTACTTC.

This clonotype was observed at least ten times. The chain joins TRBV11-2 to TRBJ2-7, with 7 bases identical to TRBD2. The V segment lost 4 bases and the J segment 0 bases; nucleotides outside the gene matches: 6. Per the germline V gene, CDR1 is SGHAT and CDR2 is FQNNGV. The CDR3 is made up of 15 amino acids. The CDR3 sequence: CASSSPRDYSYEQYF. CDR3 sequence (DNA): TGTGCCAGCAGCTCCCCCCGGGACTACTCCTACGAGCAGTACTTC.

The chain uses TRBV29-1 and TRBJ1-1, with D maybe TRBD1 (6 bases). V lost 8 bases, J lost 0 bases, and 13 bases lay in between. Germline V gene data show CDR1 as SQVTM and CDR2 as ANQGSEA. CDR3 length equals 13 residues. CDR3 amino acids: CSTGGAMNTEAFF. The CDR3 DNA reads as TGCAGCACCGGGGGGGCCATGAACACTGAAGCTTTCTTT.

The rearrangement links TRBV7-2 to TRBJ2-1, with D tentatively TRBD2 (6 bases). The J call is uncertain, as TRBJ2-7 better fits the DNA end. Germline V lookup: CDR1 SGHTA, CDR2 FQGNSA. This CDR3 spans 15 amino acids. The DNA for the CDR3 is TGTGCCAGCAGCCCGGGGGAGTATTCCTACAATGAGCAGTACTTC. Encoded protein: CASSPGEYSYNEQYF.

This sequence joins TRBV14 and TRBJ1-6; TRBD1 matches 7 bases. Germline lookup yields CDR1 SGHDN and CDR2 FVKESK. J was trimmed by 7 bases and V by 1 base; bases with no gene match: 4. The CDR3 has 15 amino acids. The CDR3 nucleotides are TGTGCCAGCAGCCAAGCCGGCAGGGGGAATTCACCCCTCCACTTT. Protein: CASSQAGRGNSPLHF.

Only a few counts were recorded for this clonotype. The rearrangement uses TRBV4-1 and TRBJ2-3; the D gene could be TRBD1 or TRBD2 (5 bases each). The CDR3 consists of 15 residues. The V gene's germline CDR1 is MGHRA and CDR2 YSYEKL. With 0 bases removed from V and 6 bases from J, the gap between germline ends came to 13 bases. The CDR3 region has the DNA TGCGCCAGCAGCCAAGAGTGGGACGAGGGGGATACGCAGTATTTT. Its translation: CASSQEWDEGDTQYF.

The sample holds a few counts of this clonotype. This chain links TRBV12-3 or TRBV12-4 with TRBJ2-5; 7 nucleotides agree with TRBD2. V shed 2 bases and J 2 bases; nucleotides not matched to a gene: 20. This CDR3 region has 20 residues. CDR3 region: CASSLSWGWVTSDVQETQYF. CDR3 bases: TGTGCCAGCAGTTTAAGTTGGGGTTGGGTCACTAGCGACGTTCAAGAGACCCAGTACTTC.

The genes are TRBV6-2 or TRBV6-3 and TRBJ2-7; D is ambiguous. The CDR3 covers 13 residues. V shed 5 bases and J shed 3 bases, with 11 bases lying between them. Germline V gene lookup returns CDR1 MNHEY and CDR2 SVGEGT. CDR3 amino acids: CASSVGGIYEQYF. CDR3 coding DNA: TGTGCCAGCAGTGTGGGCGGAATCTACGAGCAGTACTTC.

This chain uses TRBV3-1 with TRBJ2-5; D is uncertain. The CDR3 runs 15 residues. In germline, CDR1 is LGHDT, CDR2 YNNKEL (reference sequence). Trimming shortened V by 1 base and J by 5 bases, and 14 bases separated the two germline ends. The CDR3 spells CASSQGRASGETQYF. The CDR3 nucleotides are TGTGCCAGCAGCCAAGGACGGGCGTCCGGGGAGACCCAGTACTTC.

V is TRBV20-1 and J is TRBJ1-1; D not certain. From germline, CDR1 is DFQATT and CDR2 SNEGSKA (reference sequence). Trimming removed 1 base from V and 1 base from J, with 7 bases in between. The CDR3 loop spans 13 amino acids. In DNA form, the CDR3 reads TGCAGTGCTAGAGTCGCAGAGAACACTGAAGCTTTCTTT. Encoded protein: CSARVAENTEAFF.

The chain links TRBV30 to TRBJ1-5; unclear D gene. The CDR3 extends over 13 amino acids. CDR1 and CDR2 from the germline V gene are GTSNPN and SVGIG (reference sequence). Trimming took 2 bases from V and 3 from J, leaving 8 bases between them. The CDR3 protein is CAWSQGNNQPQHF. The CDR3 DNA follows: TGTGCCTGGAGTCAAGGGAACAATCAGCCCCAGCATTTT.

A note on this clonotype: Just one base apart from a much larger clone, this may be a read error. V and J are TRBV6-1 and TRBJ2-4; D is possibly TRBD1 or TRBD2 (6 bases each). The J call may be in error: the DNA end matches TRBJ2-5 better. The CDR3 runs to 14 residues. CDR1 and CDR2 (germline): MNHNS, SASEGT. The CDR3 DNA follows: TGTGCCGGCAATGGGGGGACACCAAAAGAGACCCAGTACTTC. Its protein is CAGNGGTPKETQYF.

This clonotype was seen more than once but under ten times. V gene TRBV7-2 combines with J gene TRBJ2-6; 7 bases match TRBD1. Looked up from germline, CDR1 is SGHTA and CDR2 is FQGNSA. The CDR3 runs to 16 residues. The V and J ends lost 5 bases and 4 bases, in that order; junction bases with no gene match: 8. DNA of the CDR3: TGTGCCAGCAGCCTTCGACAGGGTACGGGGGCCAACGTCCTGACTTTC. This codes for CASSLRQGTGANVLTF.

The J gene is TRBJ2-7, the V gene TRBV12-3 or TRBV12-4; 8 positions agree with TRBD1. Trimming removed 1 base from V and 4 bases from J; junction bases left unmatched: 6. The CDR3 length is 15 residues. CDR3 bases: TGTGCCAGCAGTTTAGACCCAGGGGGCCGGTACGAGCAGTACTTC. Protein: CASSLDPGGRYEQYF.

This clonotype was seen a handful of times. V is TRBV20-1 and J is TRBJ2-5; 9 positions match TRBD2. The CDR3 has 17 amino acids. Germline V gene data show CDR1 as DFQATT and CDR2 as SNEGSKA (reference sequence). V shed 0 bases, J shed 4 bases, and the junction held 12 bases outside the gene matches. CDR3 residues: CSARDGGSGSLPETQYF. In DNA, the CDR3 is TGCAGTGCTAGAGATGGGGGTAGCGGGAGTTTGCCAGAGACCCAGTACTTC.

The DNA for the CDR3 is TGCAGTGCCCCGGATAAGAACACTGAAGCTTTCTTT. Translation: CSAPDKNTEAFF. The V call is TRBV20-1, the J call TRBJ1-1; D not resolved. The CDR3 has 12 residues. Germline values: CDR1 DFQATT, CDR2 SNEGSKA (reference sequence). The ends were cut back, 6 bases at V and 1 base at J, with 9 bases in the middle.

This clonotype was detected only a few times. The gene calls are TRBV20-1 and TRBJ2-3; maybe TRBD2 (5 bases). V was cut by 5 bases and J by 1 base, with 10 bases left in between. CDR3 size: 13 residues. Per the germline V gene, CDR1 is DFQATT and CDR2 is SNEGSKA (reference sequence). The CDR3 reads CSAGNGGTDTQYF. In nucleotides, the CDR3 is TGCAGTGCTGGAAACGGGGGCACAGATACGCAGTATTTT.

This clonotype has just a few counts. The rearrangement links TRBV14 to TRBJ1-1; D is undetermined. The CDR3 sequence is 14 residues long. Trimming shortened V by 2 bases and J by 4 bases, and 11 bases separated the two germline ends. Germline V gives CDR1 SGHDN, CDR2 FVKESK. The CDR3 DNA sequence: TGTGCCAGCAGCCAATATCTCGGTGGCACTGAAGCTTTCTTT. It is translated as CASSQYLGGTEAFF.

This clonotype was observed a handful of times. This rearrangement joins TRBV7-6 to TRBJ2-2; TRBD1 is a possible D gene (6 bases). Germline V CDR1 and CDR2: SGHVS, FNYEAQ. Trimming removed 3 bases at V and 0 bases at J, with 11 bases between. There are 16 residues in the CDR3. The DNA of the CDR3 is TGTGCCAGCAGCTTTCTGGGACAATCGAACACCGGGGAGCTGTTTTTT. Translation: CASSFLGQSNTGELFF.

The table lists this clonotype with a few counts. The chain couples TRBV7-2 to TRBJ1-2; D is perhaps TRBD1 (6 bases). V was clipped by 7 bases and J by 7 bases, with 16 bases between them. CDR3 length: 13 amino acids. Germline V CDR1 and CDR2: SGHTA, FQGNSA. The CDR3 region is CASKWKTGGGYTF. For the CDR3, the DNA is TGTGCCAGCAAATGGAAGACAGGAGGTGGCTACACCTTC.

The CDR3 sequence is CSASPYSGSSYNEQFF. The CDR3 DNA follows: TGCAGTGCTAGCCCCTATAGTGGGAGCTCCTACAATGAGCAGTTCTTC. The rearrangement joins TRBV20-1 to TRBJ2-1; D is possibly TRBD2 (5 bases). The ends were cut back, 3 bases at V and 0 bases at J, with 15 bases in the middle. Germline lookup yields CDR1 DFQATT and CDR2 SNEGSKA (reference sequence). This CDR3 is built from 16 residues.

This clonotype showed up many times. The J gene is TRBJ2-2, the V gene TRBV6-5; TRBD2 might be the D (5 bases). Trimming pared 2 bases from V and 5 bases from J, leaving 6 bases between. This CDR3 region has 13 residues. CDR1 MNHEY and CDR2 SVGAGI come from the germline V gene. The CDR3 sequence: CASSYGSTGELFF. The CDR3 region has the DNA TGTGCCAGCAGTTACGGGAGTACCGGGGAGCTGTTTTTT.

Of note for this clonotype: This may arise from a read error, as a much more abundant clone is one base away. The chain recombines TRBV29-1 with TRBJ2-3; D possibly uses TRBD1 or TRBD2 (6 bases each). Per germline, CDR1 SQVTM and CDR2 ANQGSEA. Trimming cost V 3 bases and J 1 base, with 14 bases left between them. This CDR3 contains 15 residues. DNA of the CDR3: TGCAGCGTTGATTCGGGCGGGACATGCACAGATACGCAGTATTTT. Translated: CSVDSGGTCTDTQYF.

This clonotype was detected a few times. This sequence joins TRBV7-2 and TRBJ1-5; 9 bases align to TRBD1. From germline, CDR1 is SGHTA and CDR2 FQGNSA. The J segment lost 1 base and the V segment lost 3 bases, leaving 7 bases of the junction unmatched. This CDR3 has 17 residues. CDR3 amino acids: CASSLGQGRMSNQPQHF. The CDR3 region has the DNA TGTGCCAGCAGCTTGGGACAGGGAAGGATGAGCAATCAGCCCCAGCATTTT.

Ten or more counts support this clonotype. This chain uses TRBV28 with TRBJ1-1; D gene unclear. The CDR3 totals 14 residues. V dropped 4 bases and J dropped 1 base, with 10 bases sitting between them. From germline, CDR1 is MDHEN and CDR2 SYDVKM. The CDR3 is CASSSPVPNTEAFF. Written as DNA, the CDR3 is TGTGCCAGCAGTTCTCCGGTTCCGAACACTGAAGCTTTCTTT.

This chain links TRBV21-1 with TRBJ1-1; no DNA check was done on the table's D call, TRBD1. TRBV21-1 is tagged as a pseudogene. The CDR3 is 15 residues long. CDR3 amino acids: CASSKEQWENTEAFF. The CDR3 coding sequence is TGTGCCAGCAGCAAAGAACAGTGGGAGAACACTGAAGCTTTCTTT.

This sequence joins TRBV6-5 and TRBJ1-2; 7 bases agree with TRBD1. The CDR3 runs 15 residues. The trim removed 0 bases at V and 3 bases at J, leaving 4 bases unmatched. Germline-derived CDR1 and CDR2 are MNHEY and SVGAGI. The DNA for the CDR3 is TGTGCCAGCAGTTACTCCGGGACAGCCGACTATGGCTACACCTTC. It is translated as CASSYSGTADYGYTF.

This clonotype appeared a few times. Since a much larger clone is just one base distant, this may be a read error. The genes are TRBV20-1 and TRBJ2-7; D is unresolved. From germline, CDR1 is DFQATT and CDR2 SNEGSKA (reference sequence). Trimming removed 3 bases at V and 7 bases at J, with 16 bases between. The CDR3 consists of 13 residues. For the CDR3, the DNA is TGCAGTGCTAGGGACCCTTGGCGCAATGAGCAGTACTTC. Its protein is CSARDPWRNEQYF.

This clonotype was recorded at least ten times. This chain joins TRBV12-3 or TRBV12-4 and TRBJ1-2; TRBD1 might be the D (5 bases). The CDR3 has 15 residues. The V gene lost 7 bases and the J gene lost 7 bases, with 22 bases spanning the gap. The CDR3, as DNA: TGTGCCAGCAAACGAACGGGGGTGGGGATCTCTGGCTACACCTTC. Amino acid sequence: CASKRTGVGISGYTF.

The chain recombines TRBV2 with TRBJ1-2; D not certain. V was cut by 3 bases and J by 8 bases, with 13 bases left in between. CDR3 length: 13 amino acids. CDR1 and CDR2 (germline): SNHLY, FYNNEI. CDR3 sequence: CASSEARRGGYTF. The CDR3 DNA follows: TGTGCCAGCAGTGAGGCCCGACGCGGCGGCTACACCTTC. Combining the CDR3 with reference TRBV2 and TRBJ1-2 gives the whole variable domain EPEVTQTPSHQVTQMGQEVILRCVPISNHLYFYWYRQILGQKVEFLVSFYNNEISEKSEIFDDQFSVERPDGSNFTLKIRSTKLEDSAMYFCASSEARRGGYTFGSGTRLTVV.